Sequencing of this T cell receptor beta chain was carried out in a study of PD-1 blockade in classical Hodgkin lymphoma. Generated by immunoSEQ multiplex PCR, the TCRdb table keeps only in-frame clones and is missing some. The sample carries 30,000 to 40,000 clones, around nine tenths recorded once. Study observations and caveats: Undefined causes, possibly disease activity or prior therapy, underlie the repertoire differences. TCR diversity at baseline was reported to be reduced in newly diagnosed patients relative to healthy donors.

The CDR3 is made up of 14 amino acids. Germline values: CDR1 MDHEN, CDR2 SYDVKM. V lost 5 bases, J lost 7 bases, and 10 bases stayed unmatched. On this clone: Its antigen is not identified.

Time point noted: newly diagnosed, previously untreated cHL patient sample. By magnetic negative selection, CD4+ T cells were purified from thawed PBMCs. Sequenced material: CD4+ T cells from blood. The sequence was obtained from a human donor with classical Hodgkin lymphoma. The rearrangement links TRBV28 to TRBJ2-5; 7 bases are a match to TRBD2. CDR3 in amino acids: CASSLPSGTGTQYF. CDR3 coding DNA: TGTGCCAGCAGTCTACCCAGCGGGACCGGGACCCAGTACTTC.